One TCR beta chain is described in this entry. This clonotype was observed a few times. There is no known antigen for this receptor. No base qualities exist here, and no much larger clone lies one base off it. The CDR3 numbers 15 residues from cysteine through phenylalanine. Only the CDR3 DNA stays, 45 bases, in frame from base 1. As encoded in the germline V gene, CDR1 is LGHNA while CDR2 is YSLEER. Trimming removed 0 bases from V and 4 bases from J; the gene matches leave 5 bases unexplained. To prepare the library, 5' RACE was applied. The sample was run on an Illumina HiSeq 2500. A second PCR of roughly 7 to 11 cycles was performed with a sample-barcoded 5' primer and a J-beta primer mix. A unique molecular identifier was introduced onto each TCR beta cDNA molecule by a template-switch 5' adaptor carrying 12 random nucleotides. At least 2.5 million CDR3-containing paired-end reads were obtained from each sample. All of the RNA was converted into first-strand cDNA using the Mint cDNA synthesis kit, with a TRBC-specific oligonucleotide serving as the primer. All cDNA was treated with uracil-DNA glycosylase and then went through a first 18-cycle PCR with the universal primers M1SS and BC2_uni_R. Per the original workflow: Each sample was normalized by randomly selecting 1 million high-quality reads, each carrying a distinct molecular identifier. Instead of being binned into consensus sequences, reads that shared molecular identifiers were thrown out. MiTCR, set to a Q25 quality threshold and the strictest error-elimination algorithm, was used for CDR3 identification, clonotype clustering and error correction. A nonparametric unseen species model using Euler transformation provided a lower-bound estimate of total TCR beta diversity. Through fastp at Q25 and MiXCR, TCRdb rebuilt clones from the public reads, retaining in-frame beta chains. Every distinct CDR3 protein forms one entry, paired with its most common genes and DNA. The V and J calls shown here were made by TCRdb, not taken from the authors' results. The sample profile shows 650,000 to 800,000 distinct CDR3 sequences; about 42% of them were found once. Roughly 19% of the sample is taken by the ten largest.

This sample is drawn from a study of blood T cells in healthy people across ages (dated by TCRdb to about 2015). Describing the broader study: In model experiments, template switching captured about one uniquely barcoded TCR beta cDNA molecule for every two T cells. Using deep sequencing normalized with unique cDNA molecular identifiers, the study measured how TCR beta repertoire diversity changes with age. Donors were grouped into four age groups: young (average about 15 years), middle-aged (39), aged (about 59) and long-lived (about 90). To avoid experimental bias, donors of different ages were randomly spread across the sequencing lanes. Using the same blood draw, the study looked at two additional independent replicas of 1 million unique cDNA reads for two donors, one aged 18 to 30 and the other aged 80 or older.

General conclusions and limits of the study: Bulk unsorted PBMC profiling prevented conclusive comparison of naive and antigen-experienced compartments. Observed TCR beta diversity per million T cells fell roughly linearly with age, and a significant reduction was already apparent by age about 36. The CMV infection status of donors was not known, potentially confounding age-related changes in expanded clonotypes. Compared with the aged group, the long-lived group had more naive CD4+ T cells, fewer expanded clones and increased TCR diversity, suggesting age selection. Total diversity estimates from one million sequenced T cells were considered lower bounds and underestimates. Observed TCR beta diversity correlated strongly with the percentage of naive T cells measured by flow cytometry.

Systemically healthy Caucasian individuals from Russia, 39 in total and aged roughly 6 to 95 years, were included as donors. Each donor gave 8 to 10 milliliters of peripheral blood, collected into EDTA-treated Vacutainer tubes. Ficoll-Paque density-gradient centrifugation was used to isolate PBMCs, with at least 7 million per sample. Trizol reagent was used to extract total RNA from the PBMCs, yielding at least 5 micrograms per sample. Naive CD45RAhigh/CD27high T cell percentages were measured by flow cytometry on a PBMC aliquot from every donor. The specimen was blood. The V and J segments used are TRBV4-3 and TRBJ1-2; a stretch of 7 junction bases matches TRBD1. The receptor was derived from a man in his sixties in good health. In nucleotide form, the sequence is TGCGCCAGCAGCCAAGATACAGGGGCGGCCTATGGCTACACCTTC. Its protein reads: CASSQDTGAAYGYTF.